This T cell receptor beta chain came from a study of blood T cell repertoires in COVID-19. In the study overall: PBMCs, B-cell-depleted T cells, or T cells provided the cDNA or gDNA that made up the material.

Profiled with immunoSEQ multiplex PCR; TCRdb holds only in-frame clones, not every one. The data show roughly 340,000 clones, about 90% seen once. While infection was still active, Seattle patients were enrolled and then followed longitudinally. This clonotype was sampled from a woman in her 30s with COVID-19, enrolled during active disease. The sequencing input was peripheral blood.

Here the CDR3 DNA reads TGCGCCAGCAGCACACAGGGGTCGAATGAAAAACTGTTTTTT. It encodes CASSTQGSNEKLFF. The chain combines TRBV5-1 with TRBJ1-4; 7 bases map to TRBD1. The CDR3 spans 14 residues. Germline assignment: CDR1 SGHRS and CDR2 YFSETQ. J lost 5 bases, V lost 4 bases, and 5 bases had no gene match. The whole variable domain, filled in from reference TRBV5-1 and TRBJ1-4, reads KAGVTQTPRYLIKTRGQQVTLSCSPISGHRSVSWYQQTPGQGLQFLFEYFSETQRNKGNFPGRFSGRQFSNSRSEMNVSTLELGDSALYLCASSTQGSNEKLFFGSGTQLSVL.